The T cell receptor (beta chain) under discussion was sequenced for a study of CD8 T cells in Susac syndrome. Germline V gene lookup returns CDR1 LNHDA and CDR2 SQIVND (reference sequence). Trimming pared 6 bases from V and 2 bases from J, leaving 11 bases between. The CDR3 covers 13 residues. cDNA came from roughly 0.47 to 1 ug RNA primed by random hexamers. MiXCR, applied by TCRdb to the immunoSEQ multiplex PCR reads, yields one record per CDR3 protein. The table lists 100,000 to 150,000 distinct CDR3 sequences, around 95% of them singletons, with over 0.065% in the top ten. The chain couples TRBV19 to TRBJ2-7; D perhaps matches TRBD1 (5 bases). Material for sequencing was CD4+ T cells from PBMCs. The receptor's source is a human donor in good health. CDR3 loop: CASRATATYEQYF. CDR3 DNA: TGTGCCAGTAGAGCGACAGCTACCTACGAGCAGTACTTC.